This T cell receptor beta chain was sequenced in a study of T cells after yellow fever vaccination (dated by TCRdb to the late 2010s). Background for the entire study: The SMART-Seq v4 Ultra Low Input RNA kit was used to prepare libraries from fractions with low cell numbers. Blood samples were taken at several timepoints before and after primary and secondary immunization, and bulk PBMC replicates and cell subsets were isolated. To follow T-cell clones before and after both primary and booster YFV17D yellow fever vaccination, bulk TCR alpha and beta repertoires underwent longitudinal sequencing. Two healthy male donors, one aged 18 to 30 and one aged 30 to 40 years, were included in the cohort.

The research as a whole found: After the booster, most of the clones that had expanded following primary vaccination were detected again (roughly 96% of CD4 and roughly 88% of CD8), which suggests that memory was broadly maintained. The secondary T-cell response was found to be weaker but faster than the primary response, with a peak reached on day 5 rather than on day 15. Because abundant contaminating clonotypes from the bulk population could be contained in FACS-sorted repertoires, computational filtering was required. Because only a couple of donors were included in the study, the extent to which the findings can be generalized is limited. A small fraction of clonotypes showed up in both the CD4 and CD8 compartments, probably as a result of convergent recombination.

TCR cDNA was synthesized by 5'RACE template switching, through which a universal primer site and unique molecular identifiers were introduced. Priming for cDNA synthesis came from both the TCR alpha and TCR beta constant segments. Two PCR steps were used to amplify libraries, with sample barcodes and sequencing adapters being added in the second step. Sequencing of the libraries was done on either Illumina HiSeq 2500 (2x100 bp) or NovaSeq (2x150 bp). The authors' pipeline ran thus. MIGEC handled demultiplexing of reads and collapsing into UMI consensus sequences, while MiXCR performed V(D)J alignment. Using edgeR on replicate PBMC samples, clonotypes were called vaccine-responding if FDR was below 0.01 and the log2 fold change was above 5 up to day 15. Bulk clonotypes were assigned CD4 or CD8 identity according to which sequenced CD4 or CD8 repertoire held them at higher abundance. Clones were called with MiXCR by TCRdb after fastp trimmed the public reads at Q25, and only in-frame beta chains were retained. Entries that share a CDR3 protein sequence are merged under the most common genes and DNA. The V and J calls and clone size come from TCRdb's table, not from the authors' own analysis. The sample profile shows approximately 550,000 distinct CDR3 sequences; around 21% of them were found once. The ten top clones hold 14% of the sample.

The sample's treatment or condition label, decoded: live attenuated yellow fever vaccine strain. At each blood-draw timepoint, two biological replicates of bulk PBMCs were collected. A standard Ficoll-Paque protocol was used to isolate PBMCs from peripheral blood. TriZol was used to extract RNA from bulk PBMCs, CD4 and CD8 fractions, and dextramer-positive and dextramer-negative fractions. This clonotype was seen only a few times. The clone's antigen remains unknown. Base qualities are not at hand, and no much larger clone is one base apart. V and J are trimmed by 2 bases and 2 bases, and the gene matches miss 3 bases of the junction. The germline V gene sets CDR1 to MNHEY and CDR2 to SVGEGT. The CDR3 starts with the cysteine, ends with the phenylalanine, and has 15 residues. The only DNA kept is the CDR3, 45 bases in frame from the first base.

This material consisted of PBMCs, taken 15 days after the yellow fever booster vaccination. The chain was built from TRBV6-2 or TRBV6-3 and TRBJ2-1, with 7 central nucleotides matching TRBD2. This TCR was sampled from a young man who received the YFV17D yellow fever vaccine. The bases are TGTGCCAGCAGTTACGACGGGAGGACCTACAATGAGCAGTTCTTC. Its translation reads: CASSYDGRTYNEQFF.